Following are 20 T cell receptor beta chains from one sample sequenced in a study of T cells in Graves' hyperthyroidism and ophthalmopathy. From RNA transcripts, TCR beta CDR3 regions were amplified. The TCR CDR3 first-round RT-PCR relied on the HTBI primer set. TCRdb fed the multiplex PCR reads into MiXCR, producing one record per CDR3 protein. Among around 570,000 distinct CDR3 sequences listed, 15% to 20% were seen once. What was sequenced was blood. These receptors were taken from a man in his forties or fifties with Graves' ophthalmopathy.

CDR3 nucleotides: TGTGCCAGCAGCTCTAGTCGGGAGGGAATGAATGAAAAACTGTTTTTT. Translated: CASSSSREGMNEKLFF. This rearrangement joins TRBV9 to TRBJ1-4; no clear D gene. V lost 4 bases to trimming and J lost 5 bases, with 18 bases between them. Looked up from germline, CDR1 is SGDLS and CDR2 is YYNGEE. The CDR3 loop spans 16 amino acids. The full variable domain, in which reference TRBV9 and TRBJ1-4 provide the parts outside the CDR3, is DSGVTQTPKHLITATGQRVTLRCSPRSGDLSVYWYQQSLDQGLQFLIQYYNGEERAKGNILERFSAQQFPDLHSELNLSSLELGDSALYFCASSSSREGMNEKLFFGSGTQLSVL.

The table lists this clonotype with many counts. The chain combines TRBV18 with TRBJ2-7, with TRBD1 matching over 8 bases. This CDR3 contains 14 residues. CDR1 KGHSH and CDR2 LQKENI come from the germline V gene. Trimming removed 1 base from V and 1 base from J; junction bases left unmatched: 0. The CDR3: CASSPHRGSYEQYF. CDR3 coding DNA: TGTGCCAGCTCACCACACAGGGGGTCCTACGAGCAGTACTTC.

The rearrangement joins TRBV2 to TRBJ2-7, with 8 bases fitting TRBD1. V gave up 6 bases and J gave up 5 bases; unmatched junction bases: 6. The CDR3 spans 13 residues. Germline lookup yields CDR1 SNHLY and CDR2 FYNNEI. The CDR3 region has the DNA TGTGCCAGCAGAGGGGCAGGGGGCCACGAGCAGTACTTC. It yields the protein CASRGAGGHEQYF.

This clonotype was seen a handful of times. The chain joins TRBV7-8 to TRBJ1-1; D perhaps matches TRBD1 (6 bases). Trimming pared 3 bases from V and 1 base from J, leaving 12 bases between. The CDR3 spans 15 residues. Germline assignment: CDR1 SGHVS and CDR2 FQNEAQ. CDR3 sequence: CASSFLEGENTEAFF. CDR3 in DNA: TGTGCCAGCAGCTTTTTGGAGGGGGAGAACACTGAAGCTTTCTTT.

This clonotype has a handful of counts. This rearrangement joins TRBV5-6 to TRBJ2-4; TRBD1 might be the D (6 bases). This CDR3 contains 13 residues. V was cut by 1 base and J by 4 bases, with 6 bases left in between. Germline CDR1 SGHDT, CDR2 YYEEEE. The CDR3 DNA sequence: TGTGCCAGCAGCTTGACAGGGAAAAACATTCAGTACTTC. Its protein is CASSLTGKNIQYF.

The rearrangement joins TRBV11-3 to TRBJ2-1; the match to TRBD2 covers 11 bases. Germline V gene data show CDR1 as SGHNT and CDR2 as YENEEA. CDR3 length equals 16 residues. V shed 0 bases, J shed 7 bases, and the junction held 5 bases outside the gene matches. This CDR3 reads CASSLDQTSGINEQFF. For the CDR3, the DNA is TGTGCCAGCAGCTTAGATCAGACTAGCGGGATTAATGAGCAGTTCTTC.

The V gene is TRBV6-2 or TRBV6-3, the J gene TRBJ2-7, with D tentatively TRBD2 (6 bases). Between the trimmed V and J ends, which lost 6 bases and 0 bases, there was a span of 12 bases. The CDR3 totals 14 residues. Germline-derived CDR1 and CDR2 are MNHEY and SVGEGT. For the CDR3, the DNA is TGTGCCAGCAGGCAAGCGGGTCTCTCCTACGAGCAGTACTTC. It encodes CASRQAGLSYEQYF.

As to this clonotype: One end of the junction fails to match germline, which may point to a read error. The chain has TRBV7-9 and TRBJ2-3, with 11 bases matching TRBD2. Germline lookup yields CDR1 SEHNR and CDR2 FQNEAQ (reference sequence). The CDR3 loop spans 15 amino acids. CDR3 residues: CASSPSGGSTDTLYF. In DNA form, the CDR3 reads TGTGCCAGCAGCCCTAGCGGGGGGAGCACAGATACGCTGTATTTT.

The chain couples TRBV2 to TRBJ2-5; D gene ambiguous. Trimming stripped 10 bases from V and 2 bases from J, with 17 bases between. CDR3 length: 14 amino acids. Germline V CDR1 and CDR2: SNHLY, FYNNEI. The CDR3 region is CATIRATEQETQYF. The CDR3 region has the DNA TGTGCCACCATAAGGGCGACGGAGCAAGAGACCCAGTACTTC.

This clonotype appeared many times. V and J are TRBV6-2 or TRBV6-3 and TRBJ2-7; TRBD2 aligns across 10 bases. There are 16 residues in the CDR3. From germline, CDR1 is MNHEY and CDR2 SVGEGT. V shed 6 bases and J 3 bases; nucleotides not matched to a gene: 11. CDR3 amino acids: CASSPGLAGVIYEQYF. CDR3 DNA sequence: TGTGCCAGCAGCCCGGGGCTAGCGGGAGTCATCTACGAGCAGTACTTC.

This clonotype was counted ten times or more. The chain carries TRBV3-1 and TRBJ1-5; 7 positions agree with TRBD1. This CDR3 region has 16 residues. J was trimmed by 4 bases and V by 1 base; bases with no gene match: 7. Looked up from germline, CDR1 is LGHDT and CDR2 is YNNKEL (reference sequence). CDR3 DNA: TGTGCCAGCAGCCAAGGCAGGGACAGCTGGAATCAGCCCCAGCATTTT. Translating gives CASSQGRDSWNQPQHF.

This sequence joins TRBV6-1 and TRBJ1-5; D is perhaps TRBD1 (6 bases). Germline CDR1 and CDR2: MNHNS and SASEGT. Trimming pared 6 bases from V and 4 bases from J, leaving 16 bases between. CDR3 size: 15 residues. Written as DNA, the CDR3 is TGTGCCAGCAGGAGAGGGCCAGGGGAAAATCAGCCCCAGCATTTT. Translated: CASRRGPGENQPQHF.

The table lists this clonotype with many counts. The chain is built from TRBV7-2 and TRBJ2-3; D ambiguous. Trimming removed 7 bases from V and 6 bases from J, with 8 bases in between. The CDR3 is 11 residues long. Per germline, CDR1 SGHTA and CDR2 FQGNSA. In DNA form, the CDR3 reads TGTGCCAGCACCTCTTCGGATACGCAGTATTTT. It codes for CASTSSDTQYF.

This clonotype showed up just a few times. The chain employs TRBV5-4 and TRBJ2-2; D may be TRBD1 or TRBD2 (5 bases each). The V end was cut by 4 bases, the J end by 4 bases, with 8 bases between. The CDR3 contains 13 residues. Germline V gene data show CDR1 as SGHNT and CDR2 as YYREEE (reference sequence). CDR3 amino acids: CASSGGITGELFF. The CDR3 DNA reads as TGTGCCAGCAGCGGGGGTATCACCGGGGAGCTGTTTTTT.

The rearrangement uses TRBV9 and TRBJ1-2, with D possibly being TRBD1 (6 bases). This CDR3 region has 13 residues. Germline assignment: CDR1 SGDLS and CDR2 YYNGEE. V was clipped by 0 bases and J by 5 bases, with 8 bases between them. CDR3 nucleotide sequence: TGTGCCAGCAGCGTAGCTCAGGGGTATGGCTACACCTTC. This sequence encodes CASSVAQGYGYTF.

The gene calls are TRBV28 and TRBJ1-1; D call uncertain. This CDR3 is built from 12 residues. V dropped 7 bases and J dropped 0 bases, with 6 bases sitting between them. Per the germline V gene, CDR1 is MDHEN and CDR2 is SYDVKM. The CDR3 loop is CASTGLNTEAFF. The CDR3 DNA follows: TGTGCCAGCACCGGACTGAACACTGAAGCTTTCTTT.

The gene calls are TRBV3-1 and TRBJ1-4; D gene uncertain. V was trimmed by 0 bases and J by 5 bases, leaving 7 bases between them. Looked up from germline, CDR1 is LGHDT and CDR2 is YNNKEL (reference sequence). This CDR3 comprises 14 residues. CDR3 DNA: TGTGCCAGCAGCCAAGAGGAAGGGAATGAAAAACTGTTTTTT. Amino acids: CASSQEEGNEKLFF.

There are many counts of this clonotype. The V call is TRBV20-1, the J call TRBJ1-1; D call uncertain. V was clipped by 6 bases and J by 1 base, with 12 bases between them. Germline CDR1 reads DFQATT; CDR2 reads SNEGSKA (reference sequence). CDR3 length: 13 residues. The chain's CDR3 is CSALGWGNTEAFF. The DNA of the CDR3 is TGCAGTGCCCTCGGATGGGGGAACACTGAAGCTTTCTTT.

V gene TRBV7-2 combines with J gene TRBJ2-3; no firm D call. The CDR3 length is 13 residues. V lost 7 bases and J lost 5, with 13 bases in between. CDR1 and CDR2 from the germline V gene are SGHTA and FQGNSA. As DNA, the CDR3 is TGTGCCAGCACCCCTCGTGTAGGAGATACGCAGTATTTT. Translation: CASTPRVGDTQYF. Looking up the rest from reference TRBV7-2 and TRBJ2-3 gives the full variable domain: GAGVSQSPSNKVTEKGKDVELRCDPISGHTALYWYRQSLGQGLEFLIYFQGNSAPDKSGLPSDRFSAERTGGSVSTLTIQRTQQEDSAVYLCASTPRVGDTQYFGPGTRLTVL.

This clonotype was seen only a few times. The J gene is TRBJ1-2, the V gene TRBV29-1; perhaps TRBD1 as D (5 bases). The CDR3 contains 16 residues. Germline-derived CDR1 and CDR2 are SQVTM and ANQGSEA. With 1 base removed from V and 0 bases from J, the gap between germline ends came to 15 bases. The CDR3 nucleotides read TGCAGCGTTGAAGTGGCCTCGGACAAAACTAACTATGGCTACACCTTC. Amino acid sequence: CSVEVASDKTNYGYTF.